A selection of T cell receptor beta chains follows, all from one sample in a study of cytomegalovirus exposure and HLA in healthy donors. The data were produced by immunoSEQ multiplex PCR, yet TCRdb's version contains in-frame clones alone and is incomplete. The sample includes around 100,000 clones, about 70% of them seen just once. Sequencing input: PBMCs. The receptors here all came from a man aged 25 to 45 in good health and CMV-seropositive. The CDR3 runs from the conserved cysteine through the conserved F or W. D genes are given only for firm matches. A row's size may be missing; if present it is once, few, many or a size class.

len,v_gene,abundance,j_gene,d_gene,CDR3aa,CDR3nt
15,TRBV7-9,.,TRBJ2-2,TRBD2,CANPAFGGRAGELFF,TGTGCCAACCCGGCCTTCGGCGGGAGGGCCGGGGAGCTGTTTTTT
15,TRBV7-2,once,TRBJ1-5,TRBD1,CASSLAAGGDQPQHF,TGTGCCAGCAGCTTAGCGGCAGGGGGCGATCAGCCCCAGCATTTT
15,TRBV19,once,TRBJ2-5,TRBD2,CASSTIAGGRETQYF,TGTGCCAGTAGCACCATAGCGGGGGGGCGGGAGACCCAGTACTTC
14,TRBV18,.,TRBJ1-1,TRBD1,CASSPGTGGTEAFF,TGTGCCAGCTCACCGGGAACAGGGGGGACTGAAGCTTTCTTT
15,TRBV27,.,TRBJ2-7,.,CASRLKPRGYYEQYF,TGTGCCAGCAGGCTGAAACCACGAGGGTACTACGAGCAGTACTTC
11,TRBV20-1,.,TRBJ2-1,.,CSARDRNEQFF,TGCAGTGCTAGAGATCGCAATGAGCAGTTCTTC
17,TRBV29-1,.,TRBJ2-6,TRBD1,CSALGQATYSGANVLTF,TGCAGCGCCCTAGGACAGGCCACATACTCTGGGGCCAACGTCCTGACTTTC
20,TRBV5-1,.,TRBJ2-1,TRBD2,CASSRRVSGGPNPSYNEQFF,TGCGCCAGCAGCCGTCGGGTGAGCGGGGGTCCTAACCCCTCCTACAATGAGCAGTTCTTC
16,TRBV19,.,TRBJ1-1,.,CASSIRGGLMNTEAFF,TGTGCCAGTAGTATCCGGGGGGGCCTAATGAACACTGAAGCTTTCTTT
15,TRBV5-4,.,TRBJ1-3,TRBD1,CASSLKGAYGNTIYF,TGTGCCAGCAGCTTGAAGGGGGCGTATGGAAACACCATATATTTT
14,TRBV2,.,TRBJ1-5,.,CASSESGMLQPQHF,TGTGCCAGCAGTGAATCGGGAATGTTACAGCCCCAGCATTTT
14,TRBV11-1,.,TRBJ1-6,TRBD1,CASSLTGGNSPLHF,TGTGCCAGCAGCTTGACAGGGGGTAATTCACCCCTCCACTTT
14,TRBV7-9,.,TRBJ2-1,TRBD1,CASRGGSSYNEQFF,TGTGCCAGCAGAGGGGGCTCGTCCTACAATGAGCAGTTCTTC
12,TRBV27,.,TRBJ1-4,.,CASSPGGRKLFF,TGTGCCAGCAGCCCCGGTGGCAGGAAACTGTTTTTT
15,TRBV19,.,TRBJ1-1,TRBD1,CASSSHRGQNTEAFF,TGTGCCAGTAGTTCCCACAGGGGTCAGAACACTGAAGCTTTCTTT
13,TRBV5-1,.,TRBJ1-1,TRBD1,CASGGGRNTEAFF,TGCGCCAGTGGAGGGGGCAGAAACACTGAAGCTTTCTTT
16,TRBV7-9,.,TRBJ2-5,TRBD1,CASSLLRIQGKETQYF,TGTGCCAGCAGCCTCCTGCGGATACAGGGGAAAGAGACCCAGTACTTC
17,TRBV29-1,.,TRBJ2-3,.,CSVEIAGGSLSTDTQYF,TGCAGCGTTGAAATCGCAGGAGGTTCCCTGAGCACAGATACGCAGTATTTT
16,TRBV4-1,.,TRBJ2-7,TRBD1,CASSQSLKGSGTGKYF,TGCGCCAGCAGCCAATCCTTGAAGGGATCCGGGACAGGGAAGTACTTC
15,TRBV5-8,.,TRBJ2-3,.,CASSFVGGSTDTQYF,TGTGCCAGCAGCTTCGTCGGGGGTAGCACAGATACGCAGTATTTT
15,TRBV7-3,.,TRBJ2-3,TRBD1,CASSLAGGFTDTQYF,TGTGCCAGCAGCTTGGCAGGGGGTTTCACAGATACGCAGTATTTT
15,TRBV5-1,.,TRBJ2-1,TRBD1,CASRKQGQGWNEQFF,TGCGCCAGCAGGAAACAAGGACAGGGTTGGAATGAGCAGTTCTTC
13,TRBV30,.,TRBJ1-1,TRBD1,CAWLGTGKTEAFF,TGTGCCTGGCTCGGGACAGGGAAGACTGAAGCTTTCTTT
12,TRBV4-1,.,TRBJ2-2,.,CASSHDTGELFF,TGCGCCAGCAGCCACGACACCGGGGAGCTGTTTTTT
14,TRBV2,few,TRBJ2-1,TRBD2,CASSSAGGNLEQFF,TGTGCCAGCAGCTCGGCCGGGGGGAACCTTGAGCAGTTCTTC
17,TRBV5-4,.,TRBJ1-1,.,CASSLARLAQAGTEAFF,TGTGCCAGCAGCTTGGCTCGACTGGCCCAAGCAGGGACTGAAGCTTTCTTT
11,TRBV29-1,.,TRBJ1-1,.,CSVGVYTEAFF,TGCAGCGTTGGAGTTTACACTGAAGCTTTCTTT
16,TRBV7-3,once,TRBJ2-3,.,CASSLGGGGYTDTQYF,TGTGCCAGCAGCTTAGGCGGCGGAGGGTATACAGATACGCAGTATTTT
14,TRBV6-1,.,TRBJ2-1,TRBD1,CASSRTGTYNEQFF,TGTGCCAGCAGCCGGACAGGGACATACAATGAGCAGTTCTTC
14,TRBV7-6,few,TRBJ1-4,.,CASSRLAGWEKLFF,TGTGCCAGCAGCCGTCTGGCAGGCTGGGAAAAACTGTTTTTT
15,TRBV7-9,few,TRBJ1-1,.,CASSLGTRVGTEAFF,TGTGCCAGCAGCTTAGGGACAAGGGTTGGTACTGAAGCTTTCTTT
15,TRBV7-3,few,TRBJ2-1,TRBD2,CASSRGLAGAPEQFF,TGTGCCAGCAGCCGAGGACTAGCGGGAGCCCCTGAGCAGTTCTTC
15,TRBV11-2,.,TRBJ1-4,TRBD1,CASSRGGQGAEKLFF,TGTGCCAGCAGCCGAGGGGGACAGGGGGCCGAAAAACTGTTTTTT
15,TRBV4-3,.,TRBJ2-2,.,CASSQSGRRTGELFF,TGCGCCAGCAGCCAATCCGGTCGAAGAACCGGGGAGCTGTTTTTT
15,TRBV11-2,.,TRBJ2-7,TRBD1,CASTAWGQGSYEQYF,TGTGCCAGCACCGCCTGGGGACAGGGATCCTACGAGCAGTACTTC
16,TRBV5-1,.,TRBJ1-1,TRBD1,CASSLSGQGTRAEAFF,TGCGCCAGCAGCTTGTCGGGACAGGGGACTAGAGCTGAAGCTTTCTTT
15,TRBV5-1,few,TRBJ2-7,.,CASSPDPGQSYEQYF,TGCGCCAGCAGCCCCGACCCCGGACAGTCCTACGAGCAGTACTTC
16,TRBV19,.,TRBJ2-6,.,CASSIRLTAGANVLTF,TGTGCCAGTAGTATAAGGTTGACAGCTGGGGCCAACGTCCTGACTTTC
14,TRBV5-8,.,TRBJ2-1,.,CASSLTGSYNEQFF,TGTGCCAGCAGCTTGACAGGGTCCTACAATGAGCAGTTCTTC
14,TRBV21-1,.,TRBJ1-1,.,CASSKNRVNTEAFF,TGTGCCAGCAGCAAAAACAGGGTGAACACTGAAGCTTTCTTT
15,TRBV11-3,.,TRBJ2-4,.,CASSLDSPAKNIQYF,TGTGCCAGCAGCTTAGACAGTCCAGCCAAAAACATTCAGTACTTC
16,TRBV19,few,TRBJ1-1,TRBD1,CASSIYLGQGADGAFF,TGTGCCAGTAGTATCTACCTCGGACAGGGGGCAGACGGGGCTTTCTTT
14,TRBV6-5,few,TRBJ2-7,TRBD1,CASGGTGVKYEQYF,TGTGCCAGCGGGGGGACAGGTGTAAAGTACGAGCAGTACTTC
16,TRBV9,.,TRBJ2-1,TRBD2,CASSVGGTSGSGEQFF,TGTGCCAGCAGCGTAGGCGGGACTAGCGGGAGTGGTGAGCAGTTCTTC
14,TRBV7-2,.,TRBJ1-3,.,CASSPPDISNTIYF,TGTGCCAGCAGCCCCCCGGACATCTCAAACACCATATATTTT